The next 30 T cell receptor beta chains were all read from a single sample in a study of immune evolution from preneoplasia to lung adenocarcinoma. TCRdb keeps only in-frame clones here, not all; method: immunoSEQ multiplex PCR. The sample has approximately 4,200 clones; roughly three quarters are singletons. Sequencing was performed on FFPE adjacent normal lung tissue. The receptors shown here come from a donor of 70 years or more with lung adenocarcinoma.

The rearrangement links TRBV6-5 to TRBJ2-7; unclear D gene. From germline, CDR1 is MNHEY and CDR2 SVGAGI. The CDR3 is 15 residues long. With 5 bases removed from V and 3 bases from J, the gap between germline ends came to 17 bases. The CDR3 sequence: CASSQTAEGFYEQYF. CDR3 coding DNA: TGTGCCAGCAGTCAGACGGCCGAAGGGTTCTACGAGCAGTACTTC.

The V call is TRBV9, the J call TRBJ2-5; D perhaps matches TRBD2 (7 bases). This CDR3 is built from 13 residues. Per germline, CDR1 SGDLS and CDR2 YYNGEE. V lost 0 bases to trimming and J lost 7 bases, with 10 bases between them. CDR3 sequence reads: CASSVEGGGTQYF. CDR3 sequence (DNA): TGTGCCAGCAGCGTAGAAGGGGGGGGGACCCAGTACTTC.

The V and J genes are TRBV5-6 and TRBJ1-4; tentative D call: TRBD1 (6 bases). Trimming left V 4 bases short and J 7 bases short, with 23 bases between. The CDR3 has 17 residues. The germline V gene has CDR1 SGHDT and CDR2 YYEEEE. The chain's CDR3 is CASSKDRRLTEIEKLFF. The CDR3 DNA reads as TGTGCCAGCAGCAAGGACAGACGCCTAACCGAAATTGAAAAACTGTTTTTT.

The J gene is TRBJ2-7, the V gene TRBV11-1; the D gene is possibly TRBD2 (5 bases). The CDR3 runs 12 residues. Germline loops: CDR1 SGHAT, CDR2 FQDESV (reference sequence). V was clipped by 1 base and J by 5 bases, with 6 bases between them. The CDR3 coding sequence is TGTGCCAGCAGCTTAGTCGGGAACGAGCAGTACTTC. It codes for CASSLVGNEQYF. The variable domain in full, with the rest retrieved from reference TRBV11-1 and TRBJ2-7, is EAEVAQSPRYKITEKSQAVAFWCDPISGHATLYWYRQILGQGPELLVQFQDESVVDDSQLPKDRFSAERLKGVDSTLKIQPAELGDSAMYLCASSLVGNEQYFGPGTRLTVT.

The chain is built from TRBV18 and TRBJ1-3, with D perhaps TRBD1 (6 bases). This CDR3 is 12 amino acids long. Trimming pared 3 bases from V and 8 bases from J, leaving 8 bases between. Germline V gives CDR1 KGHSH, CDR2 LQKENI. CDR3 DNA: TGTGCCAGCTCACCCAGGGGATACACCATATATTTT. Translated, it gives CASSPRGYTIYF. Complete variable domain (other parts from reference TRBV18 and TRBJ1-3): NAGVMQNPRHLVRRRGQEARLRCSPMKGHSHVYWYRQLPEEGLKFMVYLQKENIIDESGMPKERFSAEFPKEGPSILRIQQVVRGDSAAYFCASSPRGYTIYFGEGSWLTVV.

V gene TRBV5-4 combines with J gene TRBJ2-1; D could derive from TRBD1 or TRBD2 (5 bases each). Germline assignment: CDR1 SGHNT and CDR2 YYREEE (reference sequence). This CDR3 is built from 15 residues. V lost 3 bases to trimming and J lost 4 bases, with 14 bases between them. The CDR3 loop reads CASSSPGRVYNEQFF. CDR3 coding DNA: TGTGCCAGCAGCTCCCCGGGGCGGGTATACAATGAGCAGTTCTTC. The full variable domain, rest sourced from reference TRBV5-4 and TRBJ2-1, is ETGVTQSPTHLIKTRGQQVTLRCSSQSGHNTVSWYQQALGQGPQFIFQYYREEENGRGNFPPRFSGLQFPNYSSELNVNALELDDSALYLCASSSPGRVYNEQFFGPGTRLTVL.

This chain joins TRBV9 and TRBJ2-1; 11 nucleotides agree with TRBD2. This CDR3 has 16 residues. V shed 4 bases, J shed 6 bases, and the junction held 9 bases outside the gene matches. Germline values: CDR1 SGDLS, CDR2 YYNGEE. The CDR3 sequence: CASSPRLAGNINEQFF. CDR3 DNA sequence: TGTGCCAGCAGCCCCCGACTAGCGGGAAATATCAATGAGCAGTTCTTC.

The V and J genes are TRBV7-2 and TRBJ1-2, with D tentatively TRBD1 (5 bases). Trimming pared 3 bases from V and 6 bases from J, leaving 14 bases between. Germline V gene lookup returns CDR1 SGHTA and CDR2 FQGNSA. The CDR3 is made up of 14 amino acids. CDR3 coding DNA: TGTGCCAGCAGCTTTTGGGGGGGAAGTGATGGCTACACCTTC. Translated, it gives CASSFWGGSDGYTF.

The CDR3 here is CASSLEAWGRASYEQYF. The CDR3, as DNA: TGTGCCAGCAGCTTAGAAGCTTGGGGGAGGGCCTCCTACGAGCAGTACTTC. This chain joins TRBV7-2 and TRBJ2-7; TRBD2 matches at 7 bases. CDR1 is SGHTA, CDR2 FQGNSA, per germline. The CDR3 runs 17 residues. V trimming: 1 base; J trimming: 0 bases; junction bases outside the gene matches: 9. Looking up the rest from reference TRBV7-2 and TRBJ2-7 gives the full variable domain: GAGVSQSPSNKVTEKGKDVELRCDPISGHTALYWYRQSLGQGLEFLIYFQGNSAPDKSGLPSDRFSAERTGGSVSTLTIQRTQQEDSAVYLCASSLEAWGRASYEQYFGPGTRLTVT.

The gene calls are TRBV13 and TRBJ2-2, with a possible D match to TRBD2 (6 bases). The V end was cut by 1 base, the J end by 4 bases, with 13 bases between. Germline V gene data show CDR1 as PRHDT and CDR2 as FYEKMQ (reference sequence). This CDR3 is built from 16 residues. The CDR3 spells CASSLESSGGTGELFF. CDR3 coding DNA: TGTGCCAGCAGCTTAGAGTCTTCCGGGGGCACCGGGGAGCTGTTTTTT.

The gene calls are TRBV11-2 and TRBJ2-1; D is tentatively TRBD1 or TRBD2 (5 bases each). This CDR3 spans 15 amino acids. Germline V gives CDR1 SGHAT, CDR2 FQNNGV. Trimming pared 2 bases from V and 12 bases from J, leaving 20 bases between. The DNA for the CDR3 is TGTGCCAGCAGCTTAAACACACAGGCGCAAAGCGGGCAGTTCTTC. This gives the protein CASSLNTQAQSGQFF.

The chain joins TRBV10-3 to TRBJ2-6; 9 positions agree with TRBD1. Looked up from germline, CDR1 is ENHRY and CDR2 is SYGVKD. This CDR3 is 18 amino acids long. Losses at the gene ends were 2 bases for V and 0 bases for J; bases not matched to a gene: 5. In DNA form, the CDR3 reads TGTGCCATCAGTGAGACTTGGACAGGGGACTCTGGGGCCAACGTCCTGACTTTC. Protein: CAISETWTGDSGANVLTF.

The gene calls are TRBV7-8 and TRBJ1-2; TRBD1 is a possible D gene (5 bases). From germline, CDR1 is SGHVS and CDR2 FQNEAQ. The CDR3 runs to 13 residues. Between the trimmed V and J ends, which lost 5 bases and 4 bases, there was a span of 11 bases. The CDR3 loop is CASSVREIYGYTF. The DNA for the CDR3 is TGTGCCAGCAGCGTCAGGGAGATCTATGGCTACACCTTC.

CDR3 bases: TGTGCCAGCAGCTTTGGGCAGGTCAATCAGCCCCAGCATTTT. Protein: CASSFGQVNQPQHF. The V gene is TRBV5-6, the J gene TRBJ1-5; no clear D gene. CDR1 is SGHDT, CDR2 YYEEEE, per germline. V lost 2 bases and J lost 3, with 9 bases in between. The CDR3 is 14 residues long.

This clone was seen only once. The V and J genes are TRBV7-9 and TRBJ1-4; D not resolved. This CDR3 has 14 amino acids. V dropped 1 base and J dropped 5 bases, with 8 bases sitting between them. Germline-derived CDR1 and CDR2 are SEHNR and FQNEAQ (reference sequence). CDR3 DNA: TGTGCCAGCAGCTTAGTCCCGGGAAATGAAAAACTGTTTTTT. Its protein product is CASSLVPGNEKLFF. Full variable domain (missing parts from reference TRBV7-9 and TRBJ1-4): DTGVSQNPRHKITKRGQNVTFRCDPISEHNRLYWYRQTLGQGPEFLTYFQNEAQLEKSRLLSDRFSAERPKGSFSTLEIQRTEQGDSAMYLCASSLVPGNEKLFFGSGTQLSVL.

The rearrangement joins TRBV6-1 to TRBJ1-1; D unclear. V dropped 6 bases and J dropped 2 bases, with 10 bases sitting between them. CDR1 is MNHNS, CDR2 SASEGT, per germline. There are 13 residues in the CDR3. The CDR3 sequence is CASSVRANTEAFF. CDR3 coding DNA: TGTGCCAGCAGCGTCAGAGCTAACACTGAAGCTTTCTTT.

This chain links TRBV14 with TRBJ2-1; D may correspond to TRBD1 or TRBD2 (7 bases each). Trimming shortened V by 6 bases and J by 7 bases, and 22 bases separated the two germline ends. The CDR3 extends over 16 amino acids. Germline CDR1 and CDR2: SGHDN and FVKESK. The CDR3 is CASRPRGAPGGNEQFF. The CDR3 DNA reads TGTGCCAGCAGGCCCAGGGGGGCCCCCGGGGGGAATGAGCAGTTCTTC.

The chain links TRBV2 to TRBJ2-7; possible D gene TRBD2, 6 bases. Germline values: CDR1 SNHLY, CDR2 FYNNEI. V dropped 6 bases and J dropped 0 bases, with 12 bases sitting between them. There are 14 residues in the CDR3. CDR3 in amino acids: CASRGGGSSYEQYF. CDR3 DNA sequence: TGTGCCAGCAGGGGGGGTGGGAGCTCCTACGAGCAGTACTTC.

The chain couples TRBV6-6 to TRBJ2-6; D gene ambiguous. Trimming took off 0 bases at V and 0 bases at J, with 3 bases between the two ends. This CDR3 comprises 15 residues. CDR1 and CDR2 from the germline V gene are MNHNY and SVGAGI (reference sequence). Here the CDR3 DNA reads TGTGCCAGCAGTTACTCAAACTCTGGGGCCAACGTCCTGACTTTC. The encoded protein is CASSYSNSGANVLTF.

The chain uses TRBV7-9 and TRBJ1-5; D ambiguous. The ends were cut back, 3 bases at V and 3 bases at J, with 3 bases in the middle. Germline loops: CDR1 SEHNR, CDR2 FQNEAQ (reference sequence). The CDR3 contains 12 residues. The CDR3: CASSFYNQPQHF. The CDR3 DNA follows: TGTGCCAGCAGCTTTTACAATCAGCCCCAGCATTTT.

In its sample, this clone was seen a few times. This chain uses TRBV11-3 with TRBJ2-5; D may be TRBD2 (6 bases). The CDR3 sequence is 14 residues long. The germline V gene encodes CDR1 SGHNT and CDR2 YENEEA. Trimming removed 3 bases from V and 2 bases from J, with 10 bases in between. CDR3 coding DNA: TGTGCCAGCAGCTTTCGGGACTTACAAGAGACCCAGTACTTC. Amino acids: CASSFRDLQETQYF.

The chain uses TRBV2 and TRBJ1-1; D is perhaps TRBD1 (5 bases). CDR3 length: 14 residues. Trimming stripped 8 bases from V and 0 bases from J, with 13 bases between. In germline, CDR1 is SNHLY, CDR2 FYNNEI. The CDR3 here is CASSLGLMNTEAFF. CDR3 bases: TGTGCCAGCTCCCTGGGACTTATGAACACTGAAGCTTTCTTT.

The gene calls are TRBV29-1 and TRBJ1-2; TRBD1 is a possible D gene (5 bases). The CDR3 is made up of 14 amino acids. The V and J ends lost 5 bases and 4 bases respectively, with 17 bases between them. Germline V gives CDR1 SQVTM, CDR2 ANQGSEA. CDR3: CSVPDSRTFYGYTF. Here the CDR3 DNA reads TGCAGCGTTCCCGACAGCCGAACCTTCTATGGCTACACCTTC.

The genes are TRBV12-5 and TRBJ2-7, with TRBD2 matching over 11 bases. The CDR3 has 16 amino acids. With V trimmed by 2 bases and J by 4 bases, 7 bases remained unmatched. CDR1 LGHNT and CDR2 FRNRAP come from the germline V gene. The chain's CDR3 is CASGLKLAGESYEQYF. CDR3 DNA: TGTGCTAGTGGTTTGAAACTAGCGGGAGAGAGTTACGAGCAGTACTTC.

The V call is TRBV6-4, the J call TRBJ2-3, with D tentatively TRBD1 (5 bases). Trimming left V 6 bases short and J 6 bases short, with 16 bases between. In germline, CDR1 is MRHNA, CDR2 SNTAGT. The CDR3 spans 14 residues. CDR3 residues: CASSISAGQDTQYF. The CDR3 coding sequence is TGTGCCAGCAGCATCTCGGCAGGGCAGGATACGCAGTATTTT.

Worth noting for this clone: Other DNA sequences in this sample translate to the same CDR3. The genes are TRBV5-6 and TRBJ2-2, with TRBD2 identical over 7 bases. Germline V gene lookup returns CDR1 SGHDT and CDR2 YYEEEE. The length of the CDR3 is 19 residues. The trim removed 1 base at V and 3 bases at J, leaving 15 bases unmatched. The chain's CDR3 is CASSLRKSSGDFYTGELFF. The CDR3 nucleotides read TGTGCCAGCAGCTTGCGTAAATCTAGCGGCGATTTTTACACCGGGGAGCTGTTTTTT.

V gene TRBV11-3 combines with J gene TRBJ1-1; D unclear. Germline-derived CDR1 and CDR2 are SGHNT and YENEEA. This CDR3 has 13 residues. The V end was cut by 1 base, the J end by 8 bases, with 11 bases between. The CDR3 DNA reads as TGTGCCAGCAGCTTAGTTCAGCTTGCAGAAGCTTTCTTT. It is translated as CASSLVQLAEAFF.

The genes are TRBV6-5 and TRBJ1-5; D perhaps matches TRBD1 (5 bases). Germline V gene data show CDR1 as MNHEY and CDR2 as SVGAGI. This CDR3 has 13 residues. Trimming left V 5 bases short and J 7 bases short, with 12 bases between. The CDR3 DNA reads as TGTGCCAGCAGTCCCCAGGGCCAGCAGCCCCAGCATTTT. This encodes CASSPQGQQPQHF.

The chain links TRBV5-5 to TRBJ2-7, with D perhaps TRBD1 (5 bases). This CDR3 has 13 amino acids. Looked up from germline, CDR1 is SGHKS and CDR2 is YYEKEE (reference sequence). V was clipped by 1 base and J by 3 bases, with 8 bases between them. CDR3 in amino acids: CASSLQGYYEQYF. CDR3 coding DNA: TGTGCCAGCAGCTTGCAGGGCTACTACGAGCAGTACTTC.

The chain is built from TRBV27 and TRBJ2-1; D is undetermined. Germline V gives CDR1 MNHEY, CDR2 SMNVEV (reference sequence). V was shortened by 2 bases and J by 6 bases, with 11 bases between the two germline ends. This CDR3 is built from 14 residues. CDR3 region: CASSLSVRTNEQFF. The CDR3 DNA follows: TGTGCCAGCAGTTTAAGTGTTCGGACCAATGAGCAGTTCTTC.